These T cell receptor beta chains were read from a single sample in a study of blood T cell repertoires in COVID-19. Generated by immunoSEQ multiplex PCR, the TCRdb table keeps only in-frame clones and is missing some. The table lists 70,000 to 80,000 clones, around 87% of them singletons. The sample comprised peripheral blood. The receptors come from a human donor in a cohort sampled during active COVID-19. Both conserved end residues are part of each CDR3. The D gene is left open where the match is weak. Clone size is not always given. Where it is, it says once, few, many or a class for expanded clones.

clone size	V gene	D gene	J gene	CDR3 protein	CDR3 DNA
NA	TRBV7-2	TRBD1	TRBJ1-1	CASSPRQGLNTEAFF	TGTGCCAGCAGCCCGAGACAGGGTCTGAACACTGAAGCTTTCTTT
NA	TRBV30	TRBD1	TRBJ2-2	CAWSVRQGAGGELFF	TGTGCCTGGAGTGTGAGACAGGGGGCGGGCGGGGAGCTGTTTTTT
NA	TRBV7-9	TRBD2	TRBJ2-1	CASSLSVSGVDEQFF	TGTGCCAGCAGCTTATCGGTTAGCGGGGTCGATGAGCAGTTCTTC
NA	TRBV3-1/TRBV3-2	TRBD1	TRBJ1-2	CASSLAGTGDPGYTF	TGTGCCAGCAGCCTTGCCGGGACAGGGGATCCCGGCTACACCTTC
NA	TRBV20-1	TRBD1	TRBJ1-2	CSASWFGTGVLDYGYTF	TGCAGTGCTAGTTGGTTCGGGACAGGGGTTTTGGACTATGGCTACACCTTC
NA	TRBV7-3	TRBD1	TRBJ1-6	CASSFGTANSPLHF	TGTGCCAGCAGCTTCGGGACAGCTAATTCACCCCTCCACTTT
few	TRBV19	NA	TRBJ2-3	CASSAGILSTDTQYF	TGTGCCAGTAGTGCAGGGATACTTAGCACAGATACGCAGTATTTT
NA	TRBV5-4	TRBD1	TRBJ1-4	CASSPDRGSNEKLFF	TGTGCCAGCAGCCCGGACAGGGGATCTAATGAAAAACTGTTTTTT
NA	TRBV7-9	TRBD1	TRBJ2-1	CASSFTTGVEQFF	TGTGCCAGCAGCTTCACCACAGGGGTTGAGCAGTTCTTC
NA	TRBV7-9	NA	TRBJ1-6	CASSIGQLGNYNSPLHF	TGTGCCAGCAGCATAGGACAGTTGGGAAACTATAATTCACCCCTCCACTTT
NA	TRBV12-5	TRBD1	TRBJ2-3	CASGLPLHVTGGGHTDTQYF	TGTGCTAGTGGTTTGCCCCTACACGTGACAGGGGGTGGGCACACAGATACGCAGTATTTT
NA	TRBV9	NA	TRBJ2-5	CASSGMGGPETQYF	TGTGCCAGCAGCGGAATGGGGGGGCCAGAGACCCAGTACTTC
NA	TRBV25-1	NA	TRBJ1-2	CASCRGPDYGYTF	TGTGCCAGCTGCCGAGGGCCTGACTATGGCTACACCTTC
NA	TRBV3-1/TRBV3-2	TRBD1	TRBJ1-4	CASSQAGTGGGLGEKLFF	TGTGCCAGCAGCCAAGCGGGGACAGGGGGCGGATTAGGTGAAAAACTGTTTTTT
NA	TRBV15	NA	TRBJ2-6	CATSRESGSGANVLTF	TGTGCCACCAGCAGAGAGTCAGGGTCCGGGGCCAACGTCCTGACTTTC
NA	TRBV7-7	NA	TRBJ2-1	CASSLAYVGASSYNEQFF	TGTGCCAGCAGCTTAGCCTATGTCGGAGCGAGCTCCTACAATGAGCAGTTCTTC
NA	TRBV18	NA	TRBJ1-5	CASSPGRDQPQHF	TGTGCCAGCTCACCAGGGAGGGATCAGCCCCAGCATTTT
NA	TRBV2	TRBD2	TRBJ2-7	CASCRGGVFGYEQYF	TGTGCCAGCTGCCGCGGGGGGGTCTTTGGCTACGAGCAGTACTTC
few	TRBV19	NA	TRBJ2-7	CASRRKTDNGVGEQYF	TGTGCCAGTAGACGGAAGACCGACAATGGTGTAGGCGAGCAGTACTTC
NA	TRBV3-1/TRBV3-2	NA	TRBJ1-2	CASSPGFLGVYGYTF	TGTGCCAGCAGCCCCGGTTTTCTCGGAGTCTATGGCTACACCTTC
NA	TRBV10-3	TRBD1	TRBJ1-1	CAIPGKGAITEAFF	TGTGCCATCCCGGGTAAGGGGGCTATCACTGAAGCTTTCTTT
NA	TRBV27	TRBD2	TRBJ2-3	CASRLAGTSTDTQYF	TGTGCCAGCAGGCTAGCGGGGACCAGCACAGATACGCAGTATTTT
few	TRBV6-5	TRBD1	TRBJ2-1	CASTRTGRYNEQFF	TGTGCCAGCACTAGGACAGGGCGGTACAATGAGCAGTTCTTC
NA	TRBV11-2	NA	TRBJ2-3	CASSLDGPLDTQYF	TGTGCCAGCAGCTTAGATGGCCCCCTAGATACGCAGTATTTT
NA	TRBV28	NA	TRBJ2-7	CASSRVKSEQYF	TGTGCCAGCAGCCGTGTTAAGAGCGAGCAGTACTTC
NA	TRBV7-2	NA	TRBJ2-7	CASSLQPAYEQYF	TGTGCCAGCAGCCTTCAGCCAGCGTACGAGCAGTACTTC
NA	TRBV11-3	NA	TRBJ2-2	CASSQGGYAGNTGELFF	TGTGCCAGCAGCCAAGGCGGGTACGCAGGGAACACCGGGGAGCTGTTTTTT
NA	TRBV18	NA	TRBJ2-3	CASSPMGETQYF	TGTGCCAGCTCACCAATGGGCGAGACGCAGTATTTT
NA	TRBV12-1	NA	TRBJ2-3	CASSLAGPYPGTDTQYF	TGTGCCAGCAGCTTAGCGGGGCCTTACCCTGGCACAGATACGCAGTATTTT
NA	TRBV27	TRBD1	TRBJ2-4	CASSFSLGQGKAIQYF	TGTGCCAGCAGTTTCTCTCTGGGACAGGGGAAAGCCATTCAGTACTTC
NA	TRBV21-1	NA	TRBJ2-5	CASSKVAGGSYETQYF	NA
NA	TRBV6-6	TRBD1	TRBJ1-1	CASRGQTPNTEAFF	TGTGCCAGCAGGGGACAGACGCCGAACACTGAAGCTTTCTTT
NA	TRBV15	NA	TRBJ2-1	CATRPGTPAGYNEQFF	TGTGCCACCCGCCCCGGGACTCCCGCGGGGTACAATGAGCAGTTCTTC
NA	TRBV5-4	NA	TRBJ2-2	CASSLTPTNTGELFF	TGTGCCAGCAGCTTGACCCCTACTAACACCGGGGAGCTGTTTTTT
NA	TRBV4-1	TRBD2	TRBJ2-1	CASSPTSGGAGPYNEQFF	TGCGCCAGCAGCCCGACTAGCGGGGGGGCCGGCCCCTACAATGAGCAGTTCTTC
NA	TRBV6-5	NA	TRBJ1-6	CASSYQRGRGSPLHF	TGTGCCAGCAGCTATCAACGAGGTAGGGGATCACCCCTCCACTTT
NA	TRBV10-3	TRBD1	TRBJ2-7	CAISAQGMVVSEQYF	TGTGCCATCAGTGCACAGGGGATGGTCGTGAGCGAGCAGTACTTC
NA	TRBV7-9	TRBD2	TRBJ2-3	CASSPGLAGKDTQYF	TGTGCCAGCAGCCCCGGACTAGCTGGTAAAGATACGCAGTATTTT
NA	TRBV3-1/TRBV3-2	NA	TRBJ2-3	CASSQGLDSSDTQYF	TGTGCCAGCAGCCAAGGACTCGATTCGTCAGATACGCAGTATTTT
NA	TRBV20-1	NA	TRBJ1-2	CSVIANYGYTF	TGCAGTGTCATAGCTAACTATGGCTACACCTTC
NA	TRBV15	NA	TRBJ2-7	CATRPGSSYEQYF	TGTGCCACCAGACCAGGGTCCTCCTACGAGCAGTACTTC
NA	TRBV5-6	TRBD2	TRBJ2-5	CASSLPQGAGGETQYF	TGTGCCAGCAGCTTGCCCCAGGGAGCGGGGGGGGAGACCCAGTACTTC
NA	TRBV19	TRBD2	TRBJ2-7	CASSTQGLAGEQYF	TGTGCCAGTAGTACCCAGGGACTAGCGGGGGAGCAGTACTTC
NA	TRBV28	NA	TRBJ2-3	CASSATGRRTDTQYF	TGTGCCAGCAGTGCCACCGGGAGACGCACAGATACGCAGTATTTT